The 20 T cell receptor beta chains listed next were all sequenced from one sample in a study of T cell changes during pregnancy in multiple sclerosis (dated by TCRdb to about 2019). Library preparation employed the immunoSEQ multiplex PCR assay. TCRdb obtained this table from immuneACCESS and retained in-frame rearrangements with V and J assigned. These tables miss some clones; where compared with another copy, unresolved V genes account for less than half of the shortfall, and the remainder is unexplained. The sample records around 30,000 clones, around nine tenths of which are singletons. The ten largest clonotypes hold approximately 5.3% of the sample. Sequenced here: CD8+ T cells from peripheral blood mononuclear cells, sampled before pregnancy. These receptors came from a female donor with multiple sclerosis, enrolled in a pregnancy study.

This sequence joins TRBV6-1 and TRBJ2-7; possible D gene TRBD2, 5 bases. Germline loops: CDR1 MNHNS, CDR2 SASEGT. The CDR3 totals 13 residues. Trimming shortened V by 7 bases and J by 4 bases, and 14 bases separated the two germline ends. The CDR3 here is CASTSRTLYEQYF. The CDR3 DNA reads as TGTGCCAGCACCTCGCGGACTCTTTACGAGCAGTACTTC.

This chain uses TRBV4-3 with TRBJ2-2; possibly TRBD2 for D (5 bases). This CDR3 is 16 amino acids long. V was trimmed by 0 bases and J by 8 bases, leaving 16 bases between them. Germline lookup yields CDR1 LGHNA and CDR2 YSLEER. The CDR3 DNA is TGCGCCAGCAGCCAAGATGGGGTCCCGGACTCGGGGGAGCTGTTTTTT. This translates into CASSQDGVPDSGELFF.

The chain has TRBV5-8 and TRBJ1-2; perhaps TRBD1 as D (6 bases). Germline V lookup: CDR1 SGHTS, CDR2 YDEGEE. The CDR3 extends over 14 amino acids. V lost 4 bases to trimming and J lost 0 bases, with 10 bases between them. Written as DNA, the CDR3 is TGTGCCAGCAGCCTTTGGACAGCTAACTATGGCTACACCTTC. Translation: CASSLWTANYGYTF.

The V and J genes are TRBV29-1 and TRBJ1-2, with D unclear. This CDR3 comprises 12 residues. Germline V lookup: CDR1 SQVTM, CDR2 ANQGSEA. V gave up 4 bases and J gave up 5 bases, with 11 bases separating them. CDR3 in DNA: TGCAGCGTTGTGGTTCCCACATATGGCTACACCTTC. Translating it yields CSVVVPTYGYTF.

By proportion, this clone is medium-sized. The V and J genes are TRBV28 and TRBJ1-2; the D gene is possibly TRBD1 (5 bases). From germline, CDR1 is MDHEN and CDR2 SYDVKM. The CDR3 runs 16 residues. V lost 5 bases and J lost 0, with 16 bases in between. CDR3 nucleotides: TGTGCCAGCAGTCCATCCGGACAACTCCCTAACTATGGCTACACCTTC. This gives the protein CASSPSGQLPNYGYTF.

The J gene is TRBJ1-1, the V gene TRBV23-1, with 7 bases fitting TRBD1. TRBV23-1 is noted as an ORF with a role that remains uncertain. This CDR3 region has 16 residues. After removal of 0 bases from V and 3 bases from J, the junction contained 7 bases not matched to a gene. CDR3 nucleotides: TGCGCCAGCAGTCAATCGATAGGGGGCAGGTACACTGAAGCTTTCTTT. It specifies CASSQSIGGRYTEAFF.

The chain carries TRBV7-6 and TRBJ1-1, with a possible D match to TRBD1 (6 bases). CDR3 length: 16 residues. Trimming took 4 bases from V and 4 from J, leaving 19 bases between them. The germline V gene has CDR1 SGHVS and CDR2 FNYEAQ. CDR3 nucleotide sequence: TGTGCCAGCAGCTCGGGACACTTCATAGGGTCCACTGAAGCTTTCTTT. Its translation: CASSSGHFIGSTEAFF.

This chain joins TRBV5-4 and TRBJ2-7, with TRBD2 matching over 7 bases. This CDR3 is built from 15 residues. J lost 0 bases, V lost 10 bases, and 13 bases had no gene match. The germline CDR1 and CDR2 sequences are SGHNT and YYREEE (reference sequence). The CDR3, as DNA: TGTGCCTCCCGGGGTGAGGGAGGGAGCTCCTACGAGCAGTACTTC. Translated: CASRGEGGSSYEQYF.

The rearrangement joins TRBV19 to TRBJ1-1; D might be TRBD1 (6 bases). In germline, CDR1 is LNHDA, CDR2 SQIVND (reference sequence). The CDR3 is made up of 15 amino acids. With 4 bases removed from V and 2 bases from J, the gap between germline ends came to 14 bases. CDR3 sequence: CASSTGQLLNTEAFF. Written as DNA, the CDR3 is TGTGCCAGTAGTACGGGACAACTTTTAAACACTGAAGCTTTCTTT.

This sequence joins TRBV27 and TRBJ2-2, with a tentative D call TRBD1 (5 bases). The CDR3 consists of 14 residues. Germline loops: CDR1 MNHEY, CDR2 SMNVEV (reference sequence). The ends were cut back, 6 bases at V and 0 bases at J, with 8 bases in the middle. This chain's CDR3 is CASRIGANTGELFF. CDR3 nucleotide sequence: TGTGCCAGCAGAATAGGGGCGAACACCGGGGAGCTGTTTTTT.

The rearrangement links TRBV9 to TRBJ2-1; TRBD2 matches at 7 bases. Germline CDR1 reads SGDLS; CDR2 reads YYNGEE. The CDR3 runs 14 residues. V dropped 4 bases and J dropped 8; count of bases not matched to a gene: 9. The CDR3 DNA sequence: TGTGCCAGCAGCCCATGGGGAGGGGAGGATGAGCAGTTCTTC. This translates into CASSPWGGEDEQFF.

The rearrangement links TRBV27 to TRBJ1-1, with D tentatively TRBD1 (6 bases). The germline V and J ends were trimmed by 6 bases and 5 bases, with 13 bases remaining between them. Germline CDR1 MNHEY, CDR2 SMNVEV (reference sequence). The CDR3 is made up of 13 amino acids. CDR3 residues: CASSLGRGTEAFF. The CDR3 nucleotides are TGTGCCAGCAGCCTCGGGAGGGGGACTGAAGCTTTCTTT.

The chain joins TRBV4-1 to TRBJ2-3, with TRBD2 identical over 11 bases. There are 16 residues in the CDR3. J lost 2 bases, V lost 2 bases, and 3 bases had no gene match. Germline CDR1 is MGHRA and CDR2 is YSYEKL. This CDR3 is CASSQRLAGNTDTQYF. CDR3 nucleotides: TGCGCCAGCAGCCAAAGACTAGCGGGGAACACAGATACGCAGTATTTT.

The chain employs TRBV5-1 and TRBJ1-1, with 10 bases aligning to TRBD1. Germline loops: CDR1 SGHRS, CDR2 YFSETQ. The CDR3 covers 18 residues. Unmatched junction bases numbered 15, after V lost 3 bases and J lost 4 bases. The CDR3 region has the DNA TGCGCCAGCAGCTCGTTTCCGGGACAGGGGTATGTGAGCACTGAAGCTTTCTTT. Protein sequence: CASSSFPGQGYVSTEAFF.

The V call is TRBV25-1, the J call TRBJ2-7, with 7 bases lining up with TRBD2. CDR3 length: 13 amino acids. Germline assignment: CDR1 MGHDK and CDR2 SYGVNS. V trimming: 3 bases; J trimming: 7 bases; junction bases outside the gene matches: 6. This CDR3 is CASSDTGGREQYF. DNA for the CDR3: TGTGCCAGCAGTGACACGGGGGGAAGAGAGCAGTACTTC.

The chain is built from TRBV4-1 and TRBJ2-1; 11 bases align to TRBD2. Germline CDR1 and CDR2: MGHRA and YSYEKL. The CDR3 sequence is 14 residues long. V lost 8 bases to trimming and J lost 4 bases; unmatched junction nucleotides: 4. CDR3 protein: CASAIAGGYNEQFF. The CDR3 DNA reads as TGCGCCAGCGCAATAGCGGGAGGGTACAATGAGCAGTTCTTC.

This clone was picked up one time. The chain combines TRBV9 with TRBJ2-5; D may be TRBD1 (5 bases). From germline, CDR1 is SGDLS and CDR2 YYNGEE. The V gene lost 0 bases and the J gene lost 0 bases, with 12 bases spanning the gap. CDR3 length equals 16 residues. In nucleotides, the CDR3 is TGTGCCAGCAGCGTAGGGACAACAGAATACCAAGAGACCCAGTACTTC. This codes for CASSVGTTEYQETQYF. Using reference TRBV9 and TRBJ2-5 for the parts outside the CDR3, the full variable domain is DSGVTQTPKHLITATGQRVTLRCSPRSGDLSVYWYQQSLDQGLQFLIQYYNGEERAKGNILERFSAQQFPDLHSELNLSSLELGDSALYFCASSVGTTEYQETQYFGPGTRLLVL.

The chain uses TRBV27 and TRBJ1-1; D is ambiguous. Germline values: CDR1 MNHEY, CDR2 SMNVEV (reference sequence). The length of the CDR3 is 14 residues. V was pared by 6 bases and J by 4 bases, with 15 bases between. In DNA form, the CDR3 reads TGTGCCAGCAGAAATGGAGGCTTGGGCACTGAAGCTTTCTTT. Translated, it gives CASRNGGLGTEAFF.

The J gene is TRBJ2-7, the V gene TRBV30; 10 nucleotides agree with TRBD2. CDR3 length equals 14 residues. V lost 0 bases, J lost 3 bases, and 2 bases stayed unmatched. The germline CDR1 and CDR2 sequences are GTSNPN and SVGIG (reference sequence). CDR3 residues: CAWSVTSGDYEQYF. The CDR3 DNA sequence: TGTGCCTGGAGTGTAACTAGCGGGGACTACGAGCAGTACTTC.

The CDR3 reads CASRHEGGADTQYF. As DNA, the CDR3 is TGTGCCAGCAGACACGAAGGGGGTGCAGATACGCAGTATTTT. V is TRBV7-8 and J is TRBJ2-3; D is possibly TRBD1 (6 bases). V lost 6 bases and J 4 bases, leaving 14 bases between the germline ends. The CDR3 is 14 amino acids. Germline assignment: CDR1 SGHVS and CDR2 FQNEAQ.